Listed here are 25 T cell receptor beta chains from one sample, sequenced in a study of blood T cells in healthy people across ages. Primers used in a second PCR of roughly 6 to 12 cycles were a sample-barcoded 5' primer and a J-beta primer mix. TCRdb re-called the 5' RACE reads with MiXCR, one entry per CDR3 protein. The table records about 640,000 distinct CDR3 sequences, about 30% of them present only once. The sequencing input was blood. Receptor source: a woman older than 75 in good health.

The chain couples TRBV6-1 to TRBJ1-6; 7 nucleotides align to TRBD1. Trimming took 5 bases from V and 9 from J; bases not matched to a gene: 10. Germline CDR1 is MNHNS and CDR2 is SASEGT. CDR3 length: 15 amino acids. The CDR3 region has the DNA TGTGCCAGCAGTCGGACAGGCCAGGTTTTTTCACCCCTCCACTTT. Translating gives CASSRTGQVFSPLHF.

This clonotype was observed once. The chain uses TRBV7-2 and TRBJ2-3, with 16 bases identical to TRBD2. This CDR3 contains 18 residues. The J segment lost 6 bases and the V segment lost 3 bases, leaving 9 bases of the junction unmatched. Germline V lookup: CDR1 SGHTA, CDR2 FQGNSA. The CDR3 here is CASSFRGTSGRATDTQYF. The CDR3 bases are TGTGCCAGCAGCTTTAGGGGGACTAGCGGGAGGGCCACGGATACGCAGTATTTT.

Comments on this clonotype: A much larger clone differs by one base, so this may be a read error. The chain carries TRBV2 and TRBJ2-1; 10 positions agree with TRBD1. The germline V gene has CDR1 SNHLY and CDR2 FYNNEI. The junction had 11 bases not matched to a gene; V was cut back by 5 bases and J by 10 bases. The CDR3 extends over 15 amino acids. The CDR3, as DNA: TGTGCCAGCAGTACGACAGGGGGCGCCGGCTACGAGCAGTTCTTC. Its translation: CASSTTGGAGYEQFF.

The rearrangement links TRBV4-3 to TRBJ1-5; D is ambiguous. Germline-derived CDR1 and CDR2 are LGHNA and YSLEER. The V end lost 4 bases, the J end lost 7 bases, and 14 bases lay between the germline ends. The CDR3 has 14 residues. The CDR3 region is CASSPEIGRQPQHF. In DNA form, the CDR3 reads TGCGCCAGCAGCCCAGAGATCGGGCGACAGCCCCAGCATTTT.

This clonotype was detected a few times. V is TRBV20-1 and J is TRBJ1-1; the D is unclear. This CDR3 is built from 15 residues. V lost 3 bases and J lost 0, with 14 bases in between. Germline V gene lookup returns CDR1 DFQATT and CDR2 SNEGSKA (reference sequence). CDR3 nucleotides: TGCAGTGCTAGTGATGAGGGCCCAGTGAACACTGAAGCTTTCTTT. The encoded protein is CSASDEGPVNTEAFF.

This clonotype has ten or more counts. The chain is built from TRBV6-1 and TRBJ1-5; D gene unclear. The CDR3 contains 15 residues. In germline, CDR1 is MNHNS, CDR2 SASEGT. Trimming took 5 bases from V and 5 from J, leaving 16 bases between them. This CDR3 reads CASSLDRGGHQPQHF. CDR3 nucleotides: TGTGCCAGCAGTTTGGACCGGGGAGGGCATCAGCCCCAGCATTTT.

This clonotype came up a few times. This clone may be a read error of a much larger clone one base away. The chain carries TRBV29-1 and TRBJ2-3; TRBD2 agrees at 8 bases. In germline, CDR1 is SQVTM, CDR2 ANQGSEA. Trimming removed 5 bases from V and 0 bases from J; junction bases left unmatched: 10. The CDR3 length is 16 residues. The CDR3 bases are TGCAGCGTTACGGGGGGGGTAGCCCTAAGCACAGATACGCAGTATTTT. Its protein is CSVTGGVALSTDTQYF.

The rearrangement links TRBV12-3 or TRBV12-4 to TRBJ1-5; D is possibly TRBD1 (6 bases). CDR3 length equals 14 residues. The V end lost 6 bases, the J end lost 10 bases, and 19 bases lay between the germline ends. The CDR3 spells CASRTGVAGGPQHF. CDR3 coding DNA: TGTGCCAGCAGGACAGGAGTTGCGGGAGGACCCCAGCATTTT.

V and J are TRBV5-4 and TRBJ1-1, with a tentative D call TRBD1 (6 bases). The CDR3 has 14 amino acids. Trimming took 0 bases from V and 6 from J, leaving 12 bases between them. Germline lookup yields CDR1 SGHNT and CDR2 YYREEE (reference sequence). The chain's CDR3 is CASSLARGQAEAFF. The DNA for the CDR3 is TGTGCCAGCAGCTTGGCCAGGGGTCAGGCTGAAGCTTTCTTT.

This clonotype has just a few counts. This CDR3 is CASSEAWAGGRDGYTF. The CDR3 nucleotides read TGTGCCAGCAGTGAAGCGTGGGCAGGAGGTAGGGATGGCTACACCTTC. The chain links TRBV6-1 to TRBJ1-2; D not resolved. With 0 bases removed from V and 6 bases from J, the gap between germline ends came to 17 bases. The CDR3 is 16 amino acids. From germline, CDR1 is MNHNS and CDR2 SASEGT.

This clonotype was observed many times. The chain employs TRBV6-5 and TRBJ1-3; no definite D call. V shed 0 bases and J shed 0 bases, with 6 bases lying between them. Germline-derived CDR1 and CDR2 are MNHEY and SVGAGI. This CDR3 is 15 amino acids long. This CDR3 is CASSYSKRSGNTIYF. CDR3 coding DNA: TGTGCCAGCAGTTACTCGAAGCGCTCTGGAAACACCATATATTTT.

This clonotype has a count of ten or more. The rearrangement joins TRBV9 to TRBJ2-1; D gene unclear. CDR1 is SGDLS, CDR2 YYNGEE, per germline. This CDR3 is built from 15 residues. V was shortened by 0 bases and J by 0 bases, with 7 bases between the two germline ends. DNA of the CDR3: TGTGCCAGCAGCGTAGTAGGAGTCTCCTACAATGAGCAGTTCTTC. This encodes CASSVVGVSYNEQFF.

As concerns this clonotype: This may stem from a read error, because a much larger clone lies one nucleotide away. The chain combines TRBV7-3 with TRBJ2-1; D not certain. This CDR3 comprises 13 residues. Per the germline V gene, CDR1 is SGHTA and CDR2 is FQGTGA. The CDR3 DNA follows: TGTGCCTGCAGCAACACTCGCTACAATGAGCAGTTCTTC. Translating it yields CACSNTRYNEQFF.

This clonotype came up many times. The chain links TRBV5-1 to TRBJ2-5; D is possibly TRBD1 (6 bases). There are 16 residues in the CDR3. Between the trimmed V and J ends, which lost 0 bases and 4 bases, there was a span of 16 bases. In germline, CDR1 is SGHRS, CDR2 YFSETQ. CDR3 DNA: TGCGCCAGCAGCTTGGGACCCTCAGGGGTCGGAGAGACCCAGTACTTC. Translated: CASSLGPSGVGETQYF. Full variable domain (missing parts from reference TRBV5-1 and TRBJ2-5): KAGVTQTPRYLIKTRGQQVTLSCSPISGHRSVSWYQQTPGQGLQFLFEYFSETQRNKGNFPGRFSGRQFSNSRSEMNVSTLELGDSALYLCASSLGPSGVGETQYFGPGTRLLVL.

This clonotype was recorded at least ten times. The chain couples TRBV5-1 to TRBJ1-2; D call uncertain. CDR3 size: 17 residues. Trimming stripped 3 bases from V and 2 bases from J, with 20 bases between. CDR1 and CDR2 from the germline V gene are SGHRS and YFSETQ. DNA for the CDR3: TGCGCCAGCAGCTCCTATACCTTGACAACTGGGAACTATGGCTACACCTTC. Its protein is CASSSYTLTTGNYGYTF.

The chain carries TRBV19 and TRBJ1-2; the D is unclear. The germline CDR1 and CDR2 sequences are LNHDA and SQIVND (reference sequence). The CDR3 has 12 amino acids. The germline V and J ends were trimmed by 5 bases and 7 bases, with 11 bases remaining between them. The CDR3 coding sequence is TGTGCCAGTAGTTGGAAGAGTGGTGGCTACACCTTC. Translation: CASSWKSGGYTF.

This rearrangement joins TRBV30 to TRBJ1-2; no firm D call. CDR3 length: 15 amino acids. The V gene's germline CDR1 is GTSNPN and CDR2 SVGIG (reference sequence). V gave up 4 bases and J gave up 0 bases, with 15 bases separating them. The CDR3 loop reads CAWTVLSPANYGYTF. In DNA form, the CDR3 reads TGTGCCTGGACGGTTTTGAGTCCGGCTAACTATGGCTACACCTTC.

This clonotype occurred many times. This chain joins TRBV4-2 and TRBJ1-2; TRBD1 agrees at 11 bases. The CDR3 is made up of 17 amino acids. The germline CDR1 and CDR2 sequences are LGHNA and YNFKEQ. Losses at the gene ends were 1 base for V and 3 bases for J; bases not matched to a gene: 7. The CDR3 DNA follows: TGTGCCAGCAGCCAAGCCGGACAGGGGGCTAAGGACTATGGCTACACCTTC. This codes for CASSQAGQGAKDYGYTF.

V gene TRBV18 combines with J gene TRBJ2-7, with TRBD1 matching 9 bases. With 3 bases clipped from V and 5 bases from J, the junction kept 5 bases outside the gene matches. This CDR3 has 14 amino acids. CDR1 and CDR2 (germline): KGHSH, LQKENI. CDR3 in amino acids: CASSPGTGQDEQYF. The CDR3 nucleotides are TGTGCCAGCTCACCGGGGACAGGGCAAGACGAGCAGTACTTC. Supplemented by reference TRBV18 and TRBJ2-7, the full variable domain reads NAGVMQNPRHLVRRRGQEARLRCSPMKGHSHVYWYRQLPEEGLKFMVYLQKENIIDESGMPKERFSAEFPKEGPSILRIQQVVRGDSAAYFCASSPGTGQDEQYFGPGTRLTVT.

In this sample, this clonotype turned up many times. This chain connects TRBV6-1 to TRBJ1-1; the D is unclear. Germline-derived CDR1 and CDR2 are MNHNS and SASEGT. V was shortened by 6 bases and J by 0 bases, with 14 bases between the two germline ends. The CDR3 is 15 residues long. The CDR3, as DNA: TGTGCCAGCAGGCCAATGTCCGAAATGAACACTGAAGCTTTCTTT. It yields the protein CASRPMSEMNTEAFF.

This clonotype has ten or more counts. The chain joins TRBV20-1 to TRBJ1-1; D possibly corresponds to TRBD1 (6 bases). Germline-derived CDR1 and CDR2 are DFQATT and SNEGSKA (reference sequence). Trimming took off 6 bases at V and 1 base at J, with 9 bases between the two ends. CDR3 length: 12 residues. The CDR3 DNA reads TGCAGTGCCCTCAGGGGGAACACTGAAGCTTTCTTT. Translated, it gives CSALRGNTEAFF.

The chain links TRBV7-9 to TRBJ2-5, with D perhaps matching TRBD2 (5 bases). Germline V gives CDR1 SEHNR, CDR2 FQNEAQ (reference sequence). V lost 5 bases, J lost 4 bases, and 11 bases lay in between. This CDR3 region has 13 residues. The CDR3 DNA reads as TGTGCCAGCAGCACGGACTGGAGAGAGACCCAGTACTTC. It yields the protein CASSTDWRETQYF.

This clonotype was detected many times. This chain links TRBV7-2 with TRBJ1-5, with D maybe TRBD1 (6 bases). Trimming left V 5 bases short and J 1 base short, with 12 bases between. Germline V lookup: CDR1 SGHTA, CDR2 FQGNSA. This CDR3 spans 15 amino acids. The DNA for the CDR3 is TGTGCCAGCAGCCTACAGGGAAGGAGCAATCAGCCCCAGCATTTT. Translated: CASSLQGRSNQPQHF.

Note on this clonotype: A read error is possible here, since a much larger clone lies one base away. The V call is TRBV20-1, the J call TRBJ2-1; unclear D gene. Trimming took 6 bases from V and 7 from J, leaving 16 bases between them. Germline CDR1 reads DFQATT; CDR2 reads SNEGSKA (reference sequence). This CDR3 contains 13 residues. CDR3 in DNA: TGCAGTGCCCCCCGACGGCTGGGGAATGAGCAGTTCTTC. It codes for CSAPRRLGNEQFF.

This clonotype came up many times. V usage is TRBV7-3 and J usage is TRBJ2-3; D unclear. The CDR3 length is 13 residues. Looked up from germline, CDR1 is SGHTA and CDR2 is FQGTGA. The ends were cut back, 5 bases at V and 0 bases at J, with 6 bases in the middle. The CDR3 loop is CASSPWSTDTQYF. The CDR3 nucleotides are TGTGCCAGCAGCCCCTGGAGCACAGATACGCAGTATTTT.